This T cell receptor beta chain was recovered during a study of blood T cells in healthy people across ages. The CDR3 consists of 13 residues. CDR1 and CDR2 (germline): DFQATT, SNEGSKA (reference sequence). Unmatched junction bases numbered 14, after V lost 8 bases and J lost 11 bases. Combining a sample-barcoded 5' primer with a J-beta primer mix, a second PCR ran for 7 to 11 cycles. From the 5' RACE reads, TCRdb called clonotypes with MiXCR, one entry per CDR3 protein. The sample records fewer than 950,000 distinct CDR3 sequences, 35% to 40% being singletons. The clonotype comes from a man younger than 35 in good health. The V gene is TRBV20-1, the J gene TRBJ2-5; 10 nucleotides match TRBD2. The sample comprised blood. This chain's CDR3 is CSYLAGEFNEQYF. CDR3 nucleotide sequence: TGCAGTTACCTAGCGGGGGAATTCAATGAGCAGTACTTC.